This T cell receptor (beta chain) emerged from a study of PD-1 blockade in classical Hodgkin lymphoma. On this clone: Its antigen remains unidentified.

General study points: Partial responders and progressors had significantly lower baseline TCR diversity. CD4+ TCR diversity rose significantly by C4D1, and CD8+ TCR diversity did not.

The data were produced by immunoSEQ multiplex PCR, yet TCRdb's version contains in-frame clones alone and is incomplete. The table includes about 29,000 clones, over 75% detected once. No patient escaped relapse after autologous stem cell transplantation, and brentuximab vedotin exposure varied. From thawed PBMCs, CD4+ T cells were purified using magnetic negative selection. The germline gives CDR1 SNHLY, CDR2 FYNNEI. Trimming removed 9 bases from V and 3 bases from J, with 20 bases in between. This CDR3 comprises 16 residues. The sample in question was CD4+ T cells from blood, obtained at baseline. V is TRBV2 and J is TRBJ2-2; TRBD1 might be the D (6 bases). This TCR came from a human donor with classical Hodgkin lymphoma. CDR3 sequence (DNA): TGTGCCAGGGGACCCTCAGGGGCGAGAGACACCGGGGAGCTGTTTTTT. As protein: CARGPSGARDTGELFF.